These 3 T cell receptor beta chains originate from one sample sequenced in a study of blood T cell repertoires in COVID-19. Here immunoSEQ multiplex PCR was the method, and the copy in TCRdb shows in-frame clones only, minus some. The sample includes some 100,000 clones, about 80% of them seen just once. The sequencing input was peripheral blood. The source of these receptors is a human donor in a cohort sampled during active COVID-19.

V gene TRBV5-1 combines with J gene TRBJ2-3; 10 nucleotides align to TRBD2. Germline loops: CDR1 SGHRS, CDR2 YFSETQ. The trim removed 4 bases at V and 11 bases at J, leaving 13 bases unmatched. The CDR3 is made up of 15 amino acids. This CDR3 is CASSGEIAGGGVQYF. The DNA for the CDR3 is TGCGCCAGCAGCGGGGAAATAGCGGGAGGAGGGGTGCAGTATTTT.

V and J are TRBV5-1 and TRBJ2-7; D possibly corresponds to TRBD2 (6 bases). CDR3 length: 14 amino acids. V was cut by 0 bases and J by 3 bases, with 10 bases left in between. Germline values: CDR1 SGHRS, CDR2 YFSETQ. The CDR3: CASSLVGGDYEQYF. DNA of the CDR3: TGCGCCAGCAGCTTGGTCGGGGGAGACTACGAGCAGTACTTC.

The chain recombines TRBV2 with TRBJ2-2; D possibly corresponds to TRBD1 (5 bases). There are 14 residues in the CDR3. The V and J ends lost 0 bases and 4 bases respectively, with 6 bases between them. Germline lookup yields CDR1 SNHLY and CDR2 FYNNEI. For the CDR3, the DNA is TGTGCCAGCAGTGAAGCCAGGGTCACCGGGGAGCTGTTTTTT. Its translation: CASSEARVTGELFF.